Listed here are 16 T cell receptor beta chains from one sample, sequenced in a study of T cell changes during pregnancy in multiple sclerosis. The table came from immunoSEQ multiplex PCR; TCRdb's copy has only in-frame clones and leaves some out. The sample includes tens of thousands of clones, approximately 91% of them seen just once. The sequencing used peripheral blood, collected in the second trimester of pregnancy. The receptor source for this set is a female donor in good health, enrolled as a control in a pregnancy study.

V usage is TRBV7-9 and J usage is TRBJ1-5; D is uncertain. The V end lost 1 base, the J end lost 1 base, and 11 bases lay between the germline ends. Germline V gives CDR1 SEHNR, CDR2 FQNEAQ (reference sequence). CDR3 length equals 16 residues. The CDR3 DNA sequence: TGTGCCAGCAGCTTAGTTGGCACCAGGAGCAATCAGCCCCAGCATTTT. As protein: CASSLVGTRSNQPQHF. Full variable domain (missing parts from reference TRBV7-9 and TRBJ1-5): DTGVSQNPRHKITKRGQNVTFRCDPISEHNRLYWYRQTLGQGPEFLTYFQNEAQLEKSRLLSDRFSAERPKGSFSTLEIQRTEQGDSAMYLCASSLVGTRSNQPQHFGDGTRLSIL.

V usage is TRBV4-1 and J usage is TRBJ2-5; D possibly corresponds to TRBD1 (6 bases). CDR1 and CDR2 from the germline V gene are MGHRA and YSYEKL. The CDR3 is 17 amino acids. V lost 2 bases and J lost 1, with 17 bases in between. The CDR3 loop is CASSQILTGRPQETQYF. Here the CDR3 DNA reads TGCGCCAGCAGCCAAATTTTGACAGGAAGGCCCCAAGAGACCCAGTACTTC.

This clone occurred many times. The CDR3 DNA reads TGTGCCAGCAGCCGGACAGGGGGCACTGAAGCTTTCTTT. This codes for CASSRTGGTEAFF. The rearrangement uses TRBV5-4 and TRBJ1-1; 10 nucleotides align to TRBD1. CDR1 and CDR2 from the germline V gene are SGHNT and YYREEE (reference sequence). With 4 bases clipped from V and 4 bases from J, the junction kept 1 base outside the gene matches. The CDR3 covers 13 residues.

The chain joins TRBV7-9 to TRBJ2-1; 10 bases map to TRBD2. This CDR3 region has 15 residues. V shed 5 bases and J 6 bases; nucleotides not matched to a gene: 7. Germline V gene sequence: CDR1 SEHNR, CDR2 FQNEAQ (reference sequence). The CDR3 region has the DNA TGTGCCAGCAGCCCTACTAGCGGGGTTCGCAATGAGCAGTTCTTC. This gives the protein CASSPTSGVRNEQFF.

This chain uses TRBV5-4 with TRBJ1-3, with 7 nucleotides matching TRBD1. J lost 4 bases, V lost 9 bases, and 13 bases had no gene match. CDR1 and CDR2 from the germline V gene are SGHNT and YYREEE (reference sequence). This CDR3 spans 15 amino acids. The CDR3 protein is CAIQKGTAKGNTIYF. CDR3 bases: TGTGCCATCCAGAAAGGGACAGCCAAAGGAAACACCATATATTTT.

The CDR3 DNA reads TGTGCCAGTAGTACCCTTTCGGGGGACAGCACAGATACGCAGTATTTT. It yields the protein CASSTLSGDSTDTQYF. The V and J genes are TRBV19 and TRBJ2-3, with D possibly matching TRBD2 (6 bases). V lost 4 bases and J 0 bases, leaving 14 bases between the germline ends. The CDR3 is 16 residues long. From germline, CDR1 is LNHDA and CDR2 SQIVND (reference sequence).

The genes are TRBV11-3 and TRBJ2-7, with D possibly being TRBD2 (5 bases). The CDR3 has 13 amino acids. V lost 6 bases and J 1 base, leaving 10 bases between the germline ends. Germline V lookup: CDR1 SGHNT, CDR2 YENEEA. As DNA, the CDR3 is TGTGCCAGCAGTCCGGGATCGTCCTACGAGCAGTACTTC. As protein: CASSPGSSYEQYF.

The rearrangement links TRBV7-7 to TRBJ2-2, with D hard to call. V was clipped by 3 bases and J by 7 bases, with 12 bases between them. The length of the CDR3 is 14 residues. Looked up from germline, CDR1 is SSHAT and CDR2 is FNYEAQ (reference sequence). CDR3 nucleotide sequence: TGTGCCAGCAGCTTGTCAGGCGTAAACGGGGAGCTGTTTTTT. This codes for CASSLSGVNGELFF. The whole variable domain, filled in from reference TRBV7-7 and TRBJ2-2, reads GAGVSQSPRYKVTKRGQDVTLRCDPISSHATLYWYQQALGQGPEFLTYFNYEAQPDKSGLPSDRFSAERPEGSISTLTIQRTEQRDSAMYRCASSLSGVNGELFFGEGSRLTVL.

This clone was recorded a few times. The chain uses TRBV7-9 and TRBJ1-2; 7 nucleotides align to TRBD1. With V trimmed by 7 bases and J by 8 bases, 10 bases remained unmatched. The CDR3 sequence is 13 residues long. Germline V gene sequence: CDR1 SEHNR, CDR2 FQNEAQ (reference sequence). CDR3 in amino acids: CASTTTGPMGYTF. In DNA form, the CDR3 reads TGTGCCAGCACCACGACAGGGCCCATGGGCTACACCTTC.

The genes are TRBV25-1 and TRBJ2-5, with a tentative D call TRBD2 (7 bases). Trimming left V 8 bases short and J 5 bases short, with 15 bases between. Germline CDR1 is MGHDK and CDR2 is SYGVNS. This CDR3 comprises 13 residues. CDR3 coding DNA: TGTGCCAGCGGGGGGGCAGGGTGGGAGACCCAGTACTTC. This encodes CASGGAGWETQYF.

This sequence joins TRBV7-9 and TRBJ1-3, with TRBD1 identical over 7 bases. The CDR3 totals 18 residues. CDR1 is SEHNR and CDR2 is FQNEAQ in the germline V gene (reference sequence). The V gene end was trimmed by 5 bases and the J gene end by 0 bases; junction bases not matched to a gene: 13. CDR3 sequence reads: CASSPRGTLLSSGNTIYF. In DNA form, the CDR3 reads TGTGCCAGCAGCCCCAGGGGGACCCTTCTGTCCTCTGGAAACACCATATATTTT.

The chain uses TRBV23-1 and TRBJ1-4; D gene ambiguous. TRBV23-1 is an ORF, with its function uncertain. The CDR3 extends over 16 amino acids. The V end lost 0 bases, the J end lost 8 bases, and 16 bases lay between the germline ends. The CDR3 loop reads CASSQSREPYREKLFF. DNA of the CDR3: TGCGCCAGCAGTCAATCGAGAGAACCCTATAGAGAAAAACTGTTTTTT.

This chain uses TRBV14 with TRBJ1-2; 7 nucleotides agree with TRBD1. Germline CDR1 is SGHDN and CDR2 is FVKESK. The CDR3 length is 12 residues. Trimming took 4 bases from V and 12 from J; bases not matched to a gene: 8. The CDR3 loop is CASSLGQADHTF. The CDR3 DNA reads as TGTGCCAGCAGCCTAGGACAGGCCGATCACACCTTC.

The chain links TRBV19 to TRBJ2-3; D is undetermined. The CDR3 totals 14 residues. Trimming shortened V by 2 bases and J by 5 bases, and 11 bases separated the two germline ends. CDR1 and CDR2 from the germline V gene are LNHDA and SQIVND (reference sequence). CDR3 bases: TGTGCCAGTAGTATAATCGCGGTGGGAGATACGCAGTATTTT. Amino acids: CASSIIAVGDTQYF.

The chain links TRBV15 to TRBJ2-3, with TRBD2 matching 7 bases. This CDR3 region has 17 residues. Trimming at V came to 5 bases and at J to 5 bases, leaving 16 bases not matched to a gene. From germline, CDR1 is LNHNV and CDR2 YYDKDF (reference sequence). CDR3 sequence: CATSAPGAGEDGDTQYF. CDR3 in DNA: TGTGCCACCAGCGCCCCTGGGGCGGGAGAGGATGGAGATACGCAGTATTTT.

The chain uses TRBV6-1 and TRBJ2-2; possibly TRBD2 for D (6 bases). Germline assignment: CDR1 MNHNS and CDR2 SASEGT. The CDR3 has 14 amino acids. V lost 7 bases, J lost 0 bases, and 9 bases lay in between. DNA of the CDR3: TGTGCCAGCATTAGGAGGGCGAACACCGGGGAGCTGTTTTTT. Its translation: CASIRRANTGELFF.